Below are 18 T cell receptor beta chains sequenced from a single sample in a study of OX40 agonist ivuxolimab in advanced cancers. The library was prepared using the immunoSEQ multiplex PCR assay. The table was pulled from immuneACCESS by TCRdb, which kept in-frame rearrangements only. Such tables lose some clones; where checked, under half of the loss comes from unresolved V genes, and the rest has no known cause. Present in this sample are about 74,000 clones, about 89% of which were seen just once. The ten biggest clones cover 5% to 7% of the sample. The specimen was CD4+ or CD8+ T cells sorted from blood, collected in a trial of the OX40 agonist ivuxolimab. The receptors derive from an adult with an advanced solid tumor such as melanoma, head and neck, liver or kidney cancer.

CDR3 nucleotides: TGTGCCACCATATTGGGGGGGGGCCCCGACGTGAACACTGAAGCTTTCTTT. This codes for CATILGGGPDVNTEAFF. The chain carries TRBV19 and TRBJ1-1; D is possibly TRBD1 (6 bases). The CDR3 is 17 amino acids. V was cut by 10 bases and J by 0 bases, with 24 bases left in between. The germline gives CDR1 LNHDA, CDR2 SQIVND (reference sequence).

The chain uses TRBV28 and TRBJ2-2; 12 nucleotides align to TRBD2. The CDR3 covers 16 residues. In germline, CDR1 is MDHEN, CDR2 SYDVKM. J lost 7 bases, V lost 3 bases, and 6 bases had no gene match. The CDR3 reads CASSFLAGGPDGELFF. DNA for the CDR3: TGTGCCAGCAGTTTCCTAGCGGGAGGGCCGGACGGGGAGCTGTTTTTT. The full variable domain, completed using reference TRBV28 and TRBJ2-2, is DVKVTQSSRYLVKRTGEKVFLECVQDMDHENMFWYRQDPGLGLRLIYFSYDVKMKEKGDIPEGYSVSREKKERFSLILESASTNQTSMYLCASSFLAGGPDGELFFGEGSRLTVL.

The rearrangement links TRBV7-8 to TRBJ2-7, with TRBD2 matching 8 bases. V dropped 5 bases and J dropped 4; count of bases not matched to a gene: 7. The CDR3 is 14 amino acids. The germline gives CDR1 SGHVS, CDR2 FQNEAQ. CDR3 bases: TGTGCCAGCAGCCCAGCGGGAGACCTTTACGAGCAGTACTTC. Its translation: CASSPAGDLYEQYF.

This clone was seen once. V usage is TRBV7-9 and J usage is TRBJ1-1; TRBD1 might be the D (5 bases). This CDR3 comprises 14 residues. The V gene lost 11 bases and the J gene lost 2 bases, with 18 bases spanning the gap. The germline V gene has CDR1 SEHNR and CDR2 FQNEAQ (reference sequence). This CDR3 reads CALALGDFNTEAFF. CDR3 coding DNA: TGTGCCCTAGCTTTAGGGGATTTTAACACTGAAGCTTTCTTT. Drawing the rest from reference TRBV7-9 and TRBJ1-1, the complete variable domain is DTGVSQNPRHKITKRGQNVTFRCDPISEHNRLYWYRQTLGQGPEFLTYFQNEAQLEKSRLLSDRFSAERPKGSFSTLEIQRTEQGDSAMYLCALALGDFNTEAFFGQGTRLTVV.

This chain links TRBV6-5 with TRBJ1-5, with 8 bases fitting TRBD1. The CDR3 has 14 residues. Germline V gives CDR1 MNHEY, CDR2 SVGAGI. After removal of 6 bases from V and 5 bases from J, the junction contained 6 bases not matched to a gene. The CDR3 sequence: CASRRQGYDQPQHF. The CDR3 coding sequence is TGTGCCAGCAGGAGACAGGGGTACGATCAGCCCCAGCATTTT.

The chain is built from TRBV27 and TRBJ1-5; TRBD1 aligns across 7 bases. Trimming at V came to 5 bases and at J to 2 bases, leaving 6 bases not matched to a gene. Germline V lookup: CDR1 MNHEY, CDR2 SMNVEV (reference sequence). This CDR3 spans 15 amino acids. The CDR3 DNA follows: TGTGCCAGCAGTACGACAGGGATGGGCAATCAGCCCCAGCATTTT. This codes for CASSTTGMGNQPQHF.

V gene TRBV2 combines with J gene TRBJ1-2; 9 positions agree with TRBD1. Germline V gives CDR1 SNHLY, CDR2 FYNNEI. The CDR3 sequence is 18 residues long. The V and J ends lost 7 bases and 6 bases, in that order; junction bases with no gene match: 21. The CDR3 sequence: CASKSWKGQGFEEDGYTF. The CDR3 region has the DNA TGTGCCAGCAAAAGTTGGAAGGGACAGGGTTTTGAGGAAGATGGCTACACCTTC.

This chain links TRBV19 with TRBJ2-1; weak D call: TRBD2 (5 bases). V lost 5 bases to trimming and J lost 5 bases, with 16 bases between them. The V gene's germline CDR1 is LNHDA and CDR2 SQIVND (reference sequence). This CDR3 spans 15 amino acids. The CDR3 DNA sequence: TGTGCCAGTAGTCTCCTCGCGACCGGGGACAATGAGCAGTTCTTC. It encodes CASSLLATGDNEQFF.

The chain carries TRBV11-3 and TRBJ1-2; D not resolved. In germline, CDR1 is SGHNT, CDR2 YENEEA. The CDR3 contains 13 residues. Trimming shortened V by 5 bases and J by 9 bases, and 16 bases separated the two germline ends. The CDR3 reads CASSLPVGSCYTF. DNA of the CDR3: TGTGCCAGCAGCCTGCCAGTCGGGTCCTGCTACACCTTC.

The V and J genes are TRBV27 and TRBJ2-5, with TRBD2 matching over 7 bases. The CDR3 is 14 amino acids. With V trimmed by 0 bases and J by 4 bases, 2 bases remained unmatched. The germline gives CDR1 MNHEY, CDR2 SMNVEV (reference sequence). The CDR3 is CASSLSSSGETQYF. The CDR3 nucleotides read TGTGCCAGCAGTTTATCGTCTAGCGGAGAGACCCAGTACTTC.

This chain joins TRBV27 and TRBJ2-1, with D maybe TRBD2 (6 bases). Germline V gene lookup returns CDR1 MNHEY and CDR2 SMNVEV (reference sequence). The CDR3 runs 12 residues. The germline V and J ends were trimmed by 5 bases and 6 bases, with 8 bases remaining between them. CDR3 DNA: TGTGCCAGCAGTATTAGCGGCAATGAGCAGTTCTTC. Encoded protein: CASSISGNEQFF.

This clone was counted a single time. The CDR3 DNA follows: TGTGCCAGCTCACCAAACCACGGACAGGGGGCCTACTACAATGAGCAGTTCTTC. Amino acids: CASSPNHGQGAYYNEQFF. This sequence joins TRBV18 and TRBJ2-1; 11 bases map to TRBD1. The CDR3 spans 18 residues. Germline loops: CDR1 KGHSH, CDR2 LQKENI. Trimming at V came to 2 bases and at J to 3 bases, leaving 9 bases not matched to a gene.

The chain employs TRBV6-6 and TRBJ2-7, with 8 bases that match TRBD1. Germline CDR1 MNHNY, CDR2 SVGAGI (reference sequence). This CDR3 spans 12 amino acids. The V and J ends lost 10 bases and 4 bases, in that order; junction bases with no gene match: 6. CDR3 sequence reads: CATDRGEYEQYF. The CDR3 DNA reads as TGTGCCACCGACAGGGGCGAATACGAGCAGTACTTC.

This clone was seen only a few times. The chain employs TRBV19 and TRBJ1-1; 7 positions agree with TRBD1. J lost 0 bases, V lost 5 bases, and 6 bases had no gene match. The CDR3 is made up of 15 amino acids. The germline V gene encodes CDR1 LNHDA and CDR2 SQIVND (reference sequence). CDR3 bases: TGTGCCAGTAGTCCGAGGACAGGCTTGAACACTGAAGCTTTCTTT. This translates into CASSPRTGLNTEAFF.

Written as DNA, the CDR3 is TGTGCCAGCAGCGACCCCGGGACAGTGAACACCGGGGAGCTGTTTTTT. This codes for CASSDPGTVNTGELFF. V is TRBV9 and J is TRBJ2-2; TRBD1 matches at 7 bases. CDR3 length equals 16 residues. V lost 3 bases, J lost 1 base, and 6 bases stayed unmatched. Per germline, CDR1 SGDLS and CDR2 YYNGEE.

The CDR3, as DNA: TGTGCCAGTACCTCAGTCGGGGGTAGGAGCAATCAGCCCCAGCATTTT. This codes for CASTSVGGRSNQPQHF. V is TRBV19 and J is TRBJ1-5; possibly TRBD1 for D (5 bases). The CDR3 has 16 residues. Trimming cost V 7 bases and J 1 base, with 17 bases left between them. Germline V CDR1 and CDR2: LNHDA, SQIVND (reference sequence).

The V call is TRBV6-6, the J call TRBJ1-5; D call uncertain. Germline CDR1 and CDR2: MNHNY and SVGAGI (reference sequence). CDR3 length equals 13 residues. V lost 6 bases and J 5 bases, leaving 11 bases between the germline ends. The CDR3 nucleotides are TGTGCCAGCAGCCATGGCCCCGATCAGCCCCAGCATTTT. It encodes CASSHGPDQPQHF.

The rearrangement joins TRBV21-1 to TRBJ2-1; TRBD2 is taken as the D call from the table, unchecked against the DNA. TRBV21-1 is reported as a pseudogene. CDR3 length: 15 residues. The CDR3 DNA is TGTGCCAGCAGCACCCTAGCGGGAGAGAACAATGAGCAGTTCTTC. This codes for CASSTLAGENNEQFF.